This is a list of T cell receptor beta chains from one sample in a study of blood T cell repertoires in COVID-19. The table came from immunoSEQ multiplex PCR; TCRdb's copy has only in-frame clones and leaves some out. The sample includes 230,000 or so clones, roughly 90% of them seen just once. The specimen was peripheral blood. The receptors were sampled from a woman aged 55-69 years with COVID-19, enrolled during active disease. The CDR3 runs from the conserved cysteine through the conserved F or W. A D gene is named only where the DNA matches it firmly. Clone size is shown for a subset of rows, as once, few, many or a class of expanded clone.

D	size	V	J	DNA	CDR3
TRBD1	-	TRBV6-2/TRBV6-3	TRBJ1-2	TGTGCCAGCAGCCTACCTGGGACAGCTAACTATGGCTACACCTTC	CASSLPGTANYGYTF
TRBD1	-	TRBV11-2	TRBJ1-4	TGTGCCAGCAGCCCGGGGACAGTGGGGGAACTGTTTTTT	CASSPGTVGELFF
TRBD2	-	TRBV5-1	TRBJ2-2	TGCGCCAGCAGCCCCGGGACTAGCGGGGGCACCGGGGAGCTGTTTTTT	CASSPGTSGGTGELFF
TRBD2	-	TRBV6-2/TRBV6-3	TRBJ2-2	TGTGCCAGCAGTGCTCAGCGGGAGGTCGGGGAGCTGTTTTTT	CASSAQREVGELFF
-	-	TRBV9	TRBJ1-2	TGTGCCAGCAGCGTAGATGTTTCAGGCCTTAACTATGGCTACACCTTC	CASSVDVSGLNYGYTF
-	once	TRBV5-4	TRBJ2-7	TGTGCCAGCAGCACGACAGGTGGTTCCTACGAGCAGTACTTC	CASSTTGGSYEQYF
TRBD1	-	TRBV19	TRBJ1-6	TGTGCCAGTAGTACCCAGGACAGGGTCAGCTCCTATAATTCACCCCTCCACTTT	CASSTQDRVSSYNSPLHF
TRBD1	-	TRBV18	TRBJ2-7	TGTGCCAGCTCCAGGGACAGGGCCTCCTACGAGCAGTACTTC	CASSRDRASYEQYF
TRBD1	-	TRBV6-5	TRBJ1-4	TGTGCCAGCAGCACGACAGGGTTCAACCAGAAAAAACTGTTTTTT	CASSTTGFNQKKLFF
-	-	TRBV19	TRBJ2-3	TGTGCCAGTAGTCGGGTGATCCTCCCCTCTAGCACAGATACGCAGTATTTT	CASSRVILPSSTDTQYF
TRBD1	-	TRBV18	TRBJ2-7	TGTGCCAGCTCAGGGACAGGGGACGGCGAGCAGTACTTC	CASSGTGDGEQYF
-	-	TRBV7-9	TRBJ2-7	TGTGCCAGCAGCTCGCGGGGGACACAGTACGAGCAGTACTTC	CASSSRGTQYEQYF
-	-	TRBV18	TRBJ1-1	TGTGCCAGCTCACCACTTTTGTTGGCAGGGGACACTGAAGCTTTCTTT	CASSPLLLAGDTEAFF
TRBD1	-	TRBV19	TRBJ1-2	TGTGCCAGTAGTGCACAGGGGGCAGGCTATGGCTACACCTTC	CASSAQGAGYGYTF
-	-	TRBV6-2/TRBV6-3	TRBJ2-1	TGTGCCAGCAGTAACAGTCATCACCAGTTCTTC	CASSNSHHQFF
-	-	TRBV5-1	TRBJ2-7	TGCGCCAGCAGTGAGGTCCAGGGTTGGAGCGAGCAGTACTTC	CASSEVQGWSEQYF
TRBD2	-	TRBV5-1	TRBJ2-1	TGCGCCAGCAGCCTAGCGGGGACGGGGAATGAGCAGTTCTTC	CASSLAGTGNEQFF
TRBD2	-	TRBV7-3	TRBJ2-3	TGTGCCAGCAGCCTCAGCGGGGGGGCATCAGATACGCAGTATTTT	CASSLSGGASDTQYF
-	-	TRBV2	TRBJ1-6	TGTGCCAGCAGTACTCAAACTACTAATTCACCCCTCCACTTT	CASSTQTTNSPLHF
-	-	TRBV7-6	TRBJ1-4	TGTGCCAGCAGCTTTTCCCGTCCTAATGAAAAACTGTTTTTT	CASSFSRPNEKLFF
TRBD1	once	TRBV5-1	TRBJ1-1	TGCGCCAGCAGCTTGGTGGGACAGATGAACACTGAAGCTTTCTTT	CASSLVGQMNTEAFF
TRBD2	-	TRBV9	TRBJ2-3	TGTGCCAGCAGCGCCGGACTAGCGGGGGGGCGAAGAGATACGCAGTATTTT	CASSAGLAGGRRDTQYF
-	once	TRBV10-3	TRBJ2-7	TGTGCCATCAGTGAGTCGCGGGGCCTTATGGGTTACGAGCAGTACTTC	CAISESRGLMGYEQYF
TRBD1	-	TRBV9	TRBJ1-5	TGTGCCAGCAGCGACACAGGGGGAGGTCAGCCCCAGCATTTT	CASSDTGGGQPQHF
-	-	TRBV2	TRBJ1-2	TGTGCCAGCAGTGATCGCAGGGCGAGCCATGGCTACACCTTC	CASSDRRASHGYTF
-	-	TRBV30	TRBJ1-1	TGTGCCGGCGGGGGGCAAATGAACACTGAAGCTTTCTTT	CAGGGQMNTEAFF
TRBD2	-	TRBV5-1	TRBJ2-1	TGCGCCAGCAGCTTGACCCTAGCGGGGTTAGGCAATGAGCAGTTCTTC	CASSLTLAGLGNEQFF
-	-	TRBV7-9	TRBJ1-2	TGTGCCAGCAGCTCAACCTACTTGCACTATGGCTACACCTTC	CASSSTYLHYGYTF
-	-	TRBV16	TRBJ2-7	TGTGCCAGCAGCTCTGGCCCCTACGAGCAGTACTTC	CASSSGPYEQYF
-	-	TRBV2	TRBJ1-1	TGTGCCAGCAGCCTCCTCTCAGGGGAGACTGAAGCTTTCTTT	CASSLLSGETEAFF
TRBD1	-	TRBV7-3	TRBJ2-7	TGTGCCAGCAGCCCACCCCGGGACAGGGTGCCCAAGCAGTACTTC	CASSPPRDRVPKQYF
-	-	TRBV5-1	TRBJ1-4	TGCGCCAGCAGCTCAACTACGGCGCAAGGGAGGGTATTGTTTTTT	CASSSTTAQGRVLFF
TRBD2	-	TRBV3-1/TRBV3-2	TRBJ2-2	TGTGCCAGCAGCCAAGCTAGCGGGGGGACCGGAGAGCTGTTTTTT	CASSQASGGTGELFF
TRBD1	-	TRBV7-9	TRBJ1-4	TGTGCCAGCAGCTTACGTCAGGGGGCAGCCGAAAAACTGTTTTTT	CASSLRQGAAEKLFF
-	-	TRBV19	TRBJ1-2	TGTGCCAGTGGGGGGAGAGGTGGCTACACCTTC	CASGGRGGYTF
-	-	TRBV5-8	TRBJ1-5	TGTGCCAGCGGATCCGCTAGTAGATATAGCAATCAGCCCCAGCATTTT	CASGSASRYSNQPQHF
-	-	TRBV5-8	TRBJ1-5	TGTGCCAGCAGCTCAAGGGGCAGGGGCAATCAGCCCCAGCATTTT	CASSSRGRGNQPQHF
-	-	TRBV27	TRBJ1-6	TGTGCCAGCAGTTTACTTGGGGACTCCAATTCACCCCTCCACTTT	CASSLLGDSNSPLHF
-	-	TRBV7-2	TRBJ1-4	TGTGCCAGCAGCTTAAGCGCGGGGGGCGAAAAACTGTTTTTT	CASSLSAGGEKLFF